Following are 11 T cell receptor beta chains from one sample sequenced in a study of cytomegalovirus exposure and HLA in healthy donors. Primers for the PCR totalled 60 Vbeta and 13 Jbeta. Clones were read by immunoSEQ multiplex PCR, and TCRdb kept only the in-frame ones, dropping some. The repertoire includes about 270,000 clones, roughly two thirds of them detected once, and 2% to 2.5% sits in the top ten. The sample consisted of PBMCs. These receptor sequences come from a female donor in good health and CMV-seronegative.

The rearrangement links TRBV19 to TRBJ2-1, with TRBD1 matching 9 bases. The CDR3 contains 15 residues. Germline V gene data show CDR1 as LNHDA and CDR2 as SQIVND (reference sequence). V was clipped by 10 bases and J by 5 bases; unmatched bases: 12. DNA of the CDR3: TGTGCCACGGAGCGAAGGGACAGGGATAACAATGAGCAGTTCTTC. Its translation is CATERRDRDNNEQFF.

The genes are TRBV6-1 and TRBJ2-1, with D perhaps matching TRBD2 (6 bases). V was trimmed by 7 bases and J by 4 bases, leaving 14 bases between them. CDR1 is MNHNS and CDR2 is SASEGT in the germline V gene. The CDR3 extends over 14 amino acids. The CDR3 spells CASKEGTEYNEQFF. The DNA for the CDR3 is TGTGCCAGCAAGGAGGGAACGGAGTACAATGAGCAGTTCTTC.

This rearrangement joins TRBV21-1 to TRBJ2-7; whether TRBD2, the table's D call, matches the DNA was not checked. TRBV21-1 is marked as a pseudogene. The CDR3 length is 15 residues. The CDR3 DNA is TGTGCCAGCAGCAAAGAAGCGGGAGTTCCTTACGAGCAGTACTTC. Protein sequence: CASSKEAGVPYEQYF.

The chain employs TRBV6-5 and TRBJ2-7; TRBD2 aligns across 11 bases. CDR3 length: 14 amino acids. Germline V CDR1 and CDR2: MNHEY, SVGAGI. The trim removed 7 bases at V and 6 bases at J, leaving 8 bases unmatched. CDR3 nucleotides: TGTGCCAGCACAATAACCGGGACTAGCGGCGAGCAGTACTTC. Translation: CASTITGTSGEQYF.

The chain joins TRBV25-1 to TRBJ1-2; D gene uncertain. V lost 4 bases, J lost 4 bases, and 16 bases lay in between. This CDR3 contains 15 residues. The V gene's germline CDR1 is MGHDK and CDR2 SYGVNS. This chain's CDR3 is CASSVSKRGVYGYTF. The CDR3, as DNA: TGTGCCAGCAGTGTCTCCAAGAGAGGCGTCTATGGCTACACCTTC.

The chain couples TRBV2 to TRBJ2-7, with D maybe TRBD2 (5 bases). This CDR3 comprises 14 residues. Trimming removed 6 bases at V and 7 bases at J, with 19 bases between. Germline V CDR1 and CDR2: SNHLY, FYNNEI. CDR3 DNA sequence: TGTGCCAGCAGGGAGGCGCGGGCCTCCAAAGAGCAGTACTTC. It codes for CASREARASKEQYF.

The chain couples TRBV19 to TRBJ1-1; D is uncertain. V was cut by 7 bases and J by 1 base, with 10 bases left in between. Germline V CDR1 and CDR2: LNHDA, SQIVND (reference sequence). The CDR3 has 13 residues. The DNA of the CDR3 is TGTGCCAGTAAGTGGGGAGGGAACACTGAAGCTTTCTTT. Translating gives CASKWGGNTEAFF.

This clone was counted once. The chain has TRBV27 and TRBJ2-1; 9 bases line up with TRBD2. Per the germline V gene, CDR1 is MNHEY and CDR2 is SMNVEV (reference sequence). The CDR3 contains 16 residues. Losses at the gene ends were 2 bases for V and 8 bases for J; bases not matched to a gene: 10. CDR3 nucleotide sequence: TGTGCCAGCAGTTTAGATGCGGGAGGGGTGATCGATGAGCAGTTCTTC. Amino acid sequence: CASSLDAGGVIDEQFF.

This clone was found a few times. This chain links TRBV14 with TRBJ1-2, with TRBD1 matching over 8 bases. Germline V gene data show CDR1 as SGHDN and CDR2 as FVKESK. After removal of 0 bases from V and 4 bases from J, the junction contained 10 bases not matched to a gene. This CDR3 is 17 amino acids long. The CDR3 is CASSQDRYGTGLYGYTF. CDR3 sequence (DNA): TGTGCCAGCAGCCAAGATCGGTACGGGACAGGACTCTATGGCTACACCTTC.

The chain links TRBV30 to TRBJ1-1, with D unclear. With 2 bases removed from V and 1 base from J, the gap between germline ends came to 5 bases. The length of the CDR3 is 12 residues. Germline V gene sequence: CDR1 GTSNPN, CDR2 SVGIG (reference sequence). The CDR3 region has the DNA TGTGCCTGGAGTTCGAGGAACACTGAAGCTTTCTTT. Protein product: CAWSSRNTEAFF.

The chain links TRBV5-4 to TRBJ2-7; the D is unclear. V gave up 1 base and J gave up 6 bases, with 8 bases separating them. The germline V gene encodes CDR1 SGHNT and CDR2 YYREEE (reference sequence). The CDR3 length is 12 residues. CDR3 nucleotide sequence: TGTGCCAGCAGCTTGCTCTCCAGCGAGCAGTACTTC. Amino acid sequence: CASSLLSSEQYF. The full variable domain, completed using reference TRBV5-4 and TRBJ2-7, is ETGVTQSPTHLIKTRGQQVTLRCSSQSGHNTVSWYQQALGQGPQFIFQYYREEENGRGNFPPRFSGLQFPNYSSELNVNALELDDSALYLCASSLLSSEQYFGPGTRLTVT.